This T cell receptor (beta chain) came from a study of T-cell reconstitution after alpha-beta-depleted transplantation in children. Study-wide results and limits: Some patients showed high day-60 TCRbeta diversity, which derived from surviving recipient T cells and thymic progenitors. From newly produced T cells came most of the T-cell counts and diversity one year after transplant.

Preparation of the TCRbeta library used unique molecular identifiers. MiXCR, applied by TCRdb to the PCR reads, yields one record per CDR3 protein. The sample includes around 240,000 distinct CDR3 sequences, roughly 8.2% of them seen just once. Trimming cost V 6 bases and J 6 bases, with 20 bases left between them. CDR1 is SGHTA and CDR2 is FQGTGA in the germline V gene. The CDR3 is 16 residues long. This clonotype was observed many times. Its target is unknown. The starting material was PBMCs, mostly from graft donor cells, obtained 180 days after TCRalphabeta/CD19-depleted stem cell transplant. This TCR was sampled from a male patient younger than 18 who had a stem cell transplant for acute lymphoblastic leukemia, so the T cells may come from the graft donor. The chain couples TRBV7-3 to TRBJ2-2; D is tentatively TRBD1 or TRBD2 (6 bases each). The CDR3: CASRLEGGAMAGELFF. In DNA, the CDR3 is TGTGCCAGCAGACTCGAGGGGGGTGCGATGGCCGGGGAGCTGTTTTTT.